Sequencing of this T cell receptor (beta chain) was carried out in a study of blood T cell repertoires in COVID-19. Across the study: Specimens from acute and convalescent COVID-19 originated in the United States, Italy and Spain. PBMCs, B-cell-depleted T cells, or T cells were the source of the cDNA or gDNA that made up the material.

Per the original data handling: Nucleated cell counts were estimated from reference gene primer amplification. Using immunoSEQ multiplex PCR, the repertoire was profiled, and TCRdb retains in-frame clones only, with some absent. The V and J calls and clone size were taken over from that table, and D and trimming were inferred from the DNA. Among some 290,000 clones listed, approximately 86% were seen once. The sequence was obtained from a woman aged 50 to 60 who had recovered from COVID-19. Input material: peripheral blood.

The CDR3 here is CATSRDLGTGGKAFF. CDR3 nucleotide sequence: TGTGCCACCAGCAGAGATCTGGGGACAGGGGGAAAAGCTTTCTTT. The chain combines TRBV15 with TRBJ1-1; 11 positions agree with TRBD1. CDR1 is LNHNV and CDR2 is YYDKDF in the germline V gene (reference sequence). The CDR3 sequence is 15 residues long. The trim removed 0 bases at V and 9 bases at J, leaving 6 bases unmatched.